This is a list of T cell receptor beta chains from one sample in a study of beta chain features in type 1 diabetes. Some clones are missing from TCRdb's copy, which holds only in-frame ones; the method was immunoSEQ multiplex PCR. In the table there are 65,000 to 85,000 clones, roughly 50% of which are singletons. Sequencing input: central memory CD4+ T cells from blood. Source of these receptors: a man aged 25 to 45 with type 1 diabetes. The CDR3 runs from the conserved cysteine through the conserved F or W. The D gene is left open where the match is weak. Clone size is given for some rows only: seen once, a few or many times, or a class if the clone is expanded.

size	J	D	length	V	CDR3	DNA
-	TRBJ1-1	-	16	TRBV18	CASSPRDRPGGTEAFF	TGTGCCAGCTCACCAAGGGACCGTCCCGGGGGCACTGAAGCTTTCTTT
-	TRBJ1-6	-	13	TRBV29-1	CSARTDYNSPLHF	TGCAGCGCTAGGACAGACTATAATTCACCCCTCCACTTT
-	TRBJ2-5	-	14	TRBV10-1	CASSESISQETQYF	TGCGCCAGCAGTGAGTCGATTAGTCAAGAGACCCAGTACTTC
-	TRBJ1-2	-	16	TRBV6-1	CASSDPGVSESYGYTF	TGTGCCAGCAGTGACCCCGGTGTCTCGGAGAGCTATGGCTACACCTTC
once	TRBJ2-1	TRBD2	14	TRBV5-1	CASSLERGGDEQFF	TGCGCCAGCAGCTTGGAGCGGGGGGGCGATGAGCAGTTCTTC
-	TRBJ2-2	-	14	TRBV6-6	CASLSGAGTGELFF	TGTGCCAGCTTATCTGGGGCGGGAACCGGGGAGCTGTTTTTT
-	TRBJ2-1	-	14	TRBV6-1	CASIWQGLGNEQFF	TGTGCCAGCATTTGGCAGGGCCTGGGGAATGAGCAGTTCTTC
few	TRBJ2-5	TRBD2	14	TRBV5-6	CASNVAGGEETQYF	TGTGCCAGCAACGTAGCGGGAGGGGAGGAGACCCAGTACTTC
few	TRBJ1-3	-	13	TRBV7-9	CASSLVGGNTIYF	TGTGCCAGCAGCTTAGTGGGCGGAAACACCATATATTTT
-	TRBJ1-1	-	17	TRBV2	CASSEATFREYDTEAFF	TGTGCCAGCAGTGAAGCTACTTTCAGGGAATATGACACTGAAGCTTTCTTT
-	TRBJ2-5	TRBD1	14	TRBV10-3	CAIMGQGAKETQYF	TGTGCCATCATGGGACAGGGGGCGAAAGAGACCCAGTACTTC
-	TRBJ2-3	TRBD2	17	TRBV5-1	CASSLDSAGGKADTQYF	TGCGCCAGCAGCTTGGATTCCGCGGGGGGCAAAGCAGATACGCAGTATTTT
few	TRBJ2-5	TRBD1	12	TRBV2	CAGGQAEETQYF	TGTGCCGGGGGACAGGCTGAAGAGACCCAGTACTTC
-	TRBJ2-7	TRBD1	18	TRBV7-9	CASSLAQVRTGRLDEQYF	TGTGCCAGCAGCTTAGCGCAGGTCCGGACAGGGAGGTTGGACGAGCAGTACTTC
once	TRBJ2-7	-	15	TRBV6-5	CASSYMGQAQGGQYF	TGTGCCAGCAGTTACATGGGTCAGGCCCAGGGGGGGCAGTACTTC
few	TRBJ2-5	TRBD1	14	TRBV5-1	CASSLQGAEETQYF	TGCGCCAGCAGTCTACAGGGGGCTGAGGAGACCCAGTACTTC
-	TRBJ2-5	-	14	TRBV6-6	CASSYSPYQETQYF	TGTGCCAGCAGTTACTCTCCGTACCAAGAGACCCAGTACTTC
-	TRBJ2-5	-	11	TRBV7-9	CASSIEETQYF	TGTGCCAGCAGCATCGAAGAGACCCAGTACTTC
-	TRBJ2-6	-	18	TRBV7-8	CASSLEASLDSGANVLTF	TGTGCCAGCAGCTTAGAGGCCAGTCTAGACTCTGGGGCCAACGTCCTGACTTTC
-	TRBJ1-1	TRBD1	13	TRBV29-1	CSVATGIYTEAFF	TGCAGCGTTGCGACAGGGATTTACACTGAAGCTTTCTTT
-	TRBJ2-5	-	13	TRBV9	CASSVALQETQYF	TGTGCCAGCAGCGTAGCCTTACAAGAGACCCAGTACTTC
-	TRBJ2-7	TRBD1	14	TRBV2	CASRSLTGGSEQYF	TGTGCCAGCAGATCTTTAACAGGGGGTTCCGAGCAGTACTTC
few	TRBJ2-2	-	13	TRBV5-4	CASSRFRGERLFF	TGTGCCAGCAGCCGGTTCCGTGGCGAGCGGCTGTTTTTT
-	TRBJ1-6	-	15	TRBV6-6	CASTGGVVDNSPLHF	TGTGCCAGCACGGGCGGGGTTGTCGATAATTCACCCCTCCACTTT
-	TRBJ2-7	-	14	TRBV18	CASSPKGPPYEQYF	TGTGCCAGCTCACCAAAGGGGCCACCCTACGAGCAGTACTTC
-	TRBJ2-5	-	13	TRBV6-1	CASSEAGYETQYF	TGTGCCAGCAGTGAAGCCGGGTACGAGACCCAGTACTTC
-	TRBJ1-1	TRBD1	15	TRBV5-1	CASSDRDRGATEAFF	TGCGCCAGCAGCGACCGGGACAGGGGGGCCACTGAAGCTTTCTTT
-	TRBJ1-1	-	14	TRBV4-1	CASSQVRTDTEAFF	TGCGCCAGCAGCCAAGTAAGGACAGACACTGAAGCTTTCTTT
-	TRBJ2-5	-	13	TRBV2	CASSQQGQETQYF	TGTGCCAGCAGTCAACAGGGCCAAGAGACCCAGTACTTC
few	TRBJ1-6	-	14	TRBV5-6	CASSLEGLGSPLHF	TGTGCCAGCAGCTTGGAGGGGCTGGGCTCACCCCTCCACTTT
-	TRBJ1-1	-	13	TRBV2	CASTKGENTEAFF	TGTGCCAGCACCAAAGGGGAGAACACTGAAGCTTTCTTT
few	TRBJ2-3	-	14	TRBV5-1	CASSPGKPTDTQYF	TGCGCCAGCAGCCCGGGAAAACCCACAGATACGCAGTATTTT
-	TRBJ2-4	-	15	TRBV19	CASSTYGQSKNIQYF	TGTGCCAGTAGTACTTACGGACAGAGCAAAAACATTCAGTACTTC
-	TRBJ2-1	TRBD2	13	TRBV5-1	CASSLGSGGEQFF	TGCGCCAGCAGCTTGGGTAGCGGGGGGGAGCAGTTCTTC
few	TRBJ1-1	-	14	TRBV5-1	CASSLDPLAGEAFF	TGCGCCAGCAGCTTGGATCCCCTCGCAGGGGAGGCTTTCTTT
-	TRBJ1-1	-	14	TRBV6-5	CASSYGGANTEAFF	TGTGCCAGCAGTTACGGTGGGGCGAACACTGAAGCTTTCTTT
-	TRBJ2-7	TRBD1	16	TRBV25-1	CASSATLGQGRYEQYF	TGTGCCAGCAGTGCCACCCTGGGACAGGGAAGGTACGAGCAGTACTTC
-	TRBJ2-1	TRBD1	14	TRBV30	CAWNRDRGRNEQFF	TGTGCCTGGAACCGGGACAGGGGGCGGAATGAGCAGTTCTTC
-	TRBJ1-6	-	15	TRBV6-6	CATVPPGQGLSPLHF	TGTGCCACTGTCCCTCCGGGACAAGGCCTCTCACCCCTCCACTTT
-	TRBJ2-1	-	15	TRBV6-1	CASRRQVYTYNEQFF	TGTGCCAGCAGACGACAGGTGTATACCTACAATGAGCAGTTCTTC
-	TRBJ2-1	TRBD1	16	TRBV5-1	CASSLGRGQGTNEQFF	TGCGCCAGCAGCTTGGGGAGGGGACAGGGGACCAATGAGCAGTTCTTC
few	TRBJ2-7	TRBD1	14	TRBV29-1	CSVVPGTASYEQYF	TGCAGCGTTGTACCCGGGACAGCCTCCTACGAGCAGTACTTC
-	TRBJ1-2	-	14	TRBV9	CASSSIGGTRGYTF	TGTGCCAGCAGTTCGATCGGCGGTACGAGGGGCTACACCTTC
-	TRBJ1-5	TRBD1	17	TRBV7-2	CASSFSGTGDSNQPQHF	TGTGCCAGCAGCTTCTCCGGGACAGGGGATTCCAATCAGCCCCAGCATTTT
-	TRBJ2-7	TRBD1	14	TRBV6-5	CASRPGQISYEQYF	TGTGCCAGCAGACCGGGACAGATCTCCTACGAGCAGTACTTC
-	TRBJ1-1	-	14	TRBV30	CAWSVTESNTEAFF	TGTGCCTGGAGTGTGACAGAATCTAACACTGAAGCTTTCTTT
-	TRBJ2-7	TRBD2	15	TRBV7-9	CASSSLEAGGLEQYF	TGTGCCAGCAGCTCCCTGGAAGCGGGAGGTCTCGAGCAGTACTTC
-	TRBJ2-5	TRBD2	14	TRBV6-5	CASRAGREGETQYF	TGTGCCAGCAGAGCCGGACGGGAGGGCGAGACCCAGTACTTC
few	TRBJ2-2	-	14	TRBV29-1	CSVARAVNTGELFF	TGCAGCGTTGCCAGGGCGGTGAACACCGGGGAGCTGTTTTTT
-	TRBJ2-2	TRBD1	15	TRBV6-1	CASRPDRGQTGELFF	TGTGCCAGCAGACCGGACAGGGGGCAGACCGGGGAGCTGTTTTTT